This T cell receptor (beta chain) was sequenced in a study of cytomegalovirus exposure and HLA in healthy donors. It was with 60 Vbeta and 13 Jbeta primers that the PCR ran. Repertoires were generated with immunoSEQ multiplex PCR, while TCRdb's copy carries only in-frame clones and drops some. The sample records 150,000 to 200,000 clones, around 81% being singletons. In the case of this clone: What it binds is unknown.

General study findings and limits: The authors reported that TCR beta sequences could predict HLA-A and HLA-B alleles. These predictions were accurate for most subjects in the first cohort. In a later analysis, approximately 15,000 TCR beta sequences were associated with HLA alleles at 0.05 false discovery rate.

Each of the donors was a healthy bone marrow donor. Sequencing input: PBMCs. This sequence was found in a man younger than 35 in good health and CMV-seronegative.

As DNA, the CDR3 is TGTGCCAGCAGCCGGGGACAGGGAGCCTATGGCTACACCTTC. It translates to CASSRGQGAYGYTF. The chain uses TRBV16 and TRBJ1-2; TRBD1 aligns across 9 bases. Germline V lookup: CDR1 KGHSY, CDR2 FQNENV. CDR3 size: 14 residues. J gave up 4 bases and V 4 bases, and 4 bases lay outside the gene matches.